This T cell receptor beta chain derives from a study of T cell responses to AZD1222 COVID-19 vaccine. Findings and limits, study-wide: Baseline serology detected seropositivity in only five or six AZD1222 recipients. Spike-specific TCR repertoires showed rising breadth and depth after two AZD1222 doses.

This CDR3 contains 16 residues. V lost 6 bases and J lost 5; bases outside the gene matches: 9. Germline V gives CDR1 LGHDT, CDR2 YNNKEL (reference sequence). About this clone itself: What it recognizes is unknown.

TCRdb's table, derived via immunoSEQ multiplex PCR, lists solely in-frame clones and lacks some. The table shows over 110,000 clones, with around 90% occurring only once. Source: peripheral blood, taken on day 0 of AZD1222 vaccination. V usage is TRBV3-1 (or the pseudogene TRBV3-2) and J usage is TRBJ2-5; 13 positions agree with TRBD2. This TCR came from an adult in good health. The CDR3 DNA reads as TGTGCCAGCAGTCCACTAGCGGGGGGGATCGGGGAGACCCAGTACTTC. This codes for CASSPLAGGIGETQYF.